One T cell receptor (beta chain) is described in this entry. Its antigen is unidentified. The data are from a study of shared clonotypes between healthy human individuals. At the level of the study: Donor composition was a couple of women and a few men, aged 18 to 49. General study findings and limits: Among a handful of donors, roughly 5% of naive CD4 clonotypes were found in common. Among the subsets, naive ones generally showed larger estimated richness than memory ones.

Trimming removed 4 bases at V and 0 bases at J, with 14 bases between. The CDR3 totals 15 residues. Looked up from germline, CDR1 is SQVTM and CDR2 is ANQGSEA. Study processing details: Because ImmunoSEQ provided only junction sequences with no quality scores, the filtering differed. Sequenced by immunoSEQ multiplex PCR; TCRdb stores in-frame clones only, minus some. The V and J calls and clone size are taken from that table; D and trimming were inferred from the DNA. The repertoire holds around 1,100,000 clones, with approximately 75% as singletons. This chain uses TRBV29-1 with TRBJ2-3, with D tentatively TRBD2 (5 bases). The sample taken for sequencing was memory CD4+ T cells from PBMCs. Subset noted: CD45RA-negative fraction. This TCR was sampled from a man aged 18 to 30 in good health. Some clones in this sample may be carry-over from other donors' samples. CDR3 sequence: CSVAGISLSTDTQYF. In nucleotides, the CDR3 is TGCAGCGTTGCCGGGATCAGTCTCAGCACAGATACGCAGTATTTT.